The rows below give T cell receptor beta chains drawn from one sample of a study of blood T cells in healthy people across ages. TCRdb re-called the 5' RACE reads through MiXCR, storing one row per CDR3 protein. The top ten clones hold around 25% of a sample with hundreds of thousands of distinct CDR3 sequences, 56% of them seen once. Sequencing input: blood. The source is a man aged 35-49 years in good health. Each CDR3 is given with its conserved first and last residue. Some rows mark clone size as missing; the rest say once, few, many or name a class of expanded clone.

j_call: TRBJ1-1; v_call: TRBV7-2; clone_size: -; cdr3_aa: CASSLSTSALGKNTEAFF
j_call: TRBJ2-5; v_call: TRBV7-9; clone_size: -; cdr3_aa: CASTHLRSLAGDQETQYF
j_call: TRBJ2-1; v_call: TRBV6-2/TRBV6-3; clone_size: -; cdr3_aa: CASRPGQILHNEQFF
j_call: TRBJ2-3; v_call: TRBV7-2; clone_size: few; cdr3_aa: CASSSSSGGVDTQYF
j_call: TRBJ1-2; v_call: TRBV10-3; clone_size: -; cdr3_aa: CAISEGAGGYTF
j_call: -; v_call: TRBV15; clone_size: -; cdr3_aa: CATTLTPGAGETQYF
j_call: TRBJ2-1; v_call: TRBV20-1; clone_size: few; cdr3_aa: CSASRPGAGGYNEQFF
j_call: TRBJ2-1; v_call: TRBV5-1; clone_size: -; cdr3_aa: CASSTPGGIEGNEQFF
j_call: TRBJ2-4; v_call: TRBV27; clone_size: many; cdr3_aa: CASSLTSGGAGIQYF
j_call: TRBJ2-3; v_call: TRBV9; clone_size: -; cdr3_aa: CASSVEGRRVTAASTDTQYF
j_call: TRBJ2-1; v_call: TRBV29-1; clone_size: few; cdr3_aa: CSVGQGEQFF
j_call: TRBJ2-5; v_call: TRBV6-5; clone_size: -; cdr3_aa: CASSYSLAGEGETQYF
j_call: TRBJ2-3; v_call: TRBV2; clone_size: -; cdr3_aa: CASSEGEGTGTDTQYF
j_call: TRBJ2-1; v_call: TRBV2; clone_size: few; cdr3_aa: CASRSSPGVNEQFF
j_call: TRBJ2-1; v_call: TRBV11-2; clone_size: few; cdr3_aa: CASSLGEAGEQFF
j_call: TRBJ1-4; v_call: TRBV12-3/TRBV12-4; clone_size: once; cdr3_aa: CASSLEGLSAKLFF
j_call: TRBJ2-7; v_call: TRBV6-1; clone_size: -; cdr3_aa: CAGRGLSYEQYF